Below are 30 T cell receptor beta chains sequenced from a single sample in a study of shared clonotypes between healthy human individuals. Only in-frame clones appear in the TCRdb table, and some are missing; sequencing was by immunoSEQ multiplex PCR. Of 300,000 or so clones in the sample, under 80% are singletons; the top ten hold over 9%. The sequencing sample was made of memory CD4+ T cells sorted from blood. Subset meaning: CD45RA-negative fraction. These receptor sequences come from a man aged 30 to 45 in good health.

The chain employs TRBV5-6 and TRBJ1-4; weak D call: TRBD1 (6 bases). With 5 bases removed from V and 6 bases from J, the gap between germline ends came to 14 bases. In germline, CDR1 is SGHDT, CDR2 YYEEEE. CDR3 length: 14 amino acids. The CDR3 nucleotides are TGTGCCAGCAGTCAGGGGCGCCGGGATGAAAAACTGTTTTTT. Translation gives CASSQGRRDEKLFF.

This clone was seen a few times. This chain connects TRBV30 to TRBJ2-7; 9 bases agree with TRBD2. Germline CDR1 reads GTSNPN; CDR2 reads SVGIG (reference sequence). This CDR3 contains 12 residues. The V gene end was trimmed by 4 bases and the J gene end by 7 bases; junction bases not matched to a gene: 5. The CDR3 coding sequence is TGTGCCTGGACTAGCGGGATTGGGGAGCAGTACTTC. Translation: CAWTSGIGEQYF.

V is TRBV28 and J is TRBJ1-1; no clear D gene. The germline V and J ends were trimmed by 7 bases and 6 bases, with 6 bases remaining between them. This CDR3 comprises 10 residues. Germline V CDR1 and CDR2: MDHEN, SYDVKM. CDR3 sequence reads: CASTSAEAFF. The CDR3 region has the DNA TGTGCCAGCACATCTGCTGAAGCTTTCTTT.

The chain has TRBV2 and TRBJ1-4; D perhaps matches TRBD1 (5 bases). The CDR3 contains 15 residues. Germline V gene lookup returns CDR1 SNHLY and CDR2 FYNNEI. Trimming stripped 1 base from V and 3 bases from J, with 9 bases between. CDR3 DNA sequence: TGTGCCAGCAGTGAAGAGGGGTTGGCTAATGAAAAACTGTTTTTT. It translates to CASSEEGLANEKLFF.

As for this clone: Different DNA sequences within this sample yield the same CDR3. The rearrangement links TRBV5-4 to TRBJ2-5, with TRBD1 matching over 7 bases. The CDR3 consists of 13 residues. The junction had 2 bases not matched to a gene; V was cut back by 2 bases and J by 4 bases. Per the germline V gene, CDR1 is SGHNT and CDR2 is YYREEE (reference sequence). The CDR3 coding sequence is TGTGCCAGCAGCTTAACAGGGGCAGAGACCCAGTACTTC. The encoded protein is CASSLTGAETQYF.

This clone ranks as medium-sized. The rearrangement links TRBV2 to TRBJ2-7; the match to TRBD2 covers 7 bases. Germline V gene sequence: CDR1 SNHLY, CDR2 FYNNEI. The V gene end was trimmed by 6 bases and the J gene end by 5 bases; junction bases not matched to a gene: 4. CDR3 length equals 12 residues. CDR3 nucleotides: TGTGCCAGCAGCGTACTAGCGAACGAGCAGTACTTC. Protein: CASSVLANEQYF.

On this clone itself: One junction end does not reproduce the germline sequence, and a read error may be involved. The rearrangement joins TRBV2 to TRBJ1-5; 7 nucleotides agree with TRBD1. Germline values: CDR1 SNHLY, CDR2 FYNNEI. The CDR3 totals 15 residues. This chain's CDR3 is CASSTRVGGKQPQHF. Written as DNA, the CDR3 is TGTGCCAGCAGCACCAGGGTAGGGGGCAAACAGCCCCAGCATTTT.

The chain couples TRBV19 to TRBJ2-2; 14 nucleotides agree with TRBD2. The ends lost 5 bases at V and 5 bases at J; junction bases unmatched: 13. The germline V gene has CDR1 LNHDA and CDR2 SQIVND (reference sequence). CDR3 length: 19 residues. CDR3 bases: TGTGCCAGTAGTCTCTCCCAAGGGACTAGCGGGAGAAAGACCGGGGAGCTGTTTTTT. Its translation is CASSLSQGTSGRKTGELFF.

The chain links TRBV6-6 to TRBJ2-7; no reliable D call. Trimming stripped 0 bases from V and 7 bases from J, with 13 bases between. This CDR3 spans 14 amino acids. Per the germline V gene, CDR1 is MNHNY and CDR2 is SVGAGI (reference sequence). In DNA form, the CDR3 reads TGTGCCAGCAGTTACTCTGCCGCTGGTGGTGAGCAGTACTTC. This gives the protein CASSYSAAGGEQYF.

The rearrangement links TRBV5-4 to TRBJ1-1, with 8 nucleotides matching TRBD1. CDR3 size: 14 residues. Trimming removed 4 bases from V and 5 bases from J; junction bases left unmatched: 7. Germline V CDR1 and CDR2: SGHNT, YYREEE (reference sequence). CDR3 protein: CASSGQGRETEAFF. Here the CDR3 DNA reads TGTGCCAGCAGCGGACAGGGTCGGGAAACTGAAGCTTTCTTT.

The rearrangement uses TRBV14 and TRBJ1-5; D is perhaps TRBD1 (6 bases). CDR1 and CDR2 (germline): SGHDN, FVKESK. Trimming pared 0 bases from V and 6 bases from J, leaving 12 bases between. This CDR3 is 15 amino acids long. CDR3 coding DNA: TGTGCCAGCAGCCAAGAGGGGGCGGGGGTTCAGCCCCAGCATTTT. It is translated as CASSQEGAGVQPQHF.

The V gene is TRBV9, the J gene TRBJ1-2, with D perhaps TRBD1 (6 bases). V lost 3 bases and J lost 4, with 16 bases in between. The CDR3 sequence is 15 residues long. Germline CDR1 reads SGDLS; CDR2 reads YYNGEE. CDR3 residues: CASSASYRVAYGYTF. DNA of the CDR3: TGTGCCAGCAGCGCCTCATACAGGGTGGCCTATGGCTACACCTTC.

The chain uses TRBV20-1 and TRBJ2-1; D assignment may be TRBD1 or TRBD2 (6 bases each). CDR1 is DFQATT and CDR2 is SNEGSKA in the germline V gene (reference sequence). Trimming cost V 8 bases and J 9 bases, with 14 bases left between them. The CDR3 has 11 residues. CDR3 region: CSTKGGSEQFF. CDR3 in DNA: TGCAGTACCAAGGGGGGCAGTGAGCAGTTCTTC.

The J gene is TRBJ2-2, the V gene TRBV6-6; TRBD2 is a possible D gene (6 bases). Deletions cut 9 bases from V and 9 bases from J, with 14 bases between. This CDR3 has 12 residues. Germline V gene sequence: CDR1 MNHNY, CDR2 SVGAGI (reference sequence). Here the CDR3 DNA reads TGTGCCAGTAGAGTAGGGAGGTGGGAGCTGTTTTTT. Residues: CASRVGRWELFF.

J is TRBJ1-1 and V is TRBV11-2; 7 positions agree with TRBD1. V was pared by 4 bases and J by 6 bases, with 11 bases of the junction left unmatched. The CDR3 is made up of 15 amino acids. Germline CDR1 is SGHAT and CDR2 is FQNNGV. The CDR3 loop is CASSSLQGRGPEAFF. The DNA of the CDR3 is TGTGCCAGCAGCTCTTTACAGGGGAGGGGACCTGAAGCTTTCTTT.

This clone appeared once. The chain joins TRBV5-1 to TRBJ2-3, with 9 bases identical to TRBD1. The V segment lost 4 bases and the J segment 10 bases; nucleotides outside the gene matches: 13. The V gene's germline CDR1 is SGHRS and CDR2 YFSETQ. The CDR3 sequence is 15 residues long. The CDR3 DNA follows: TGCGCCAGCAGCCCATCAGACAGGGGGTATGTTGCGCAGTATTTT. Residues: CASSPSDRGYVAQYF. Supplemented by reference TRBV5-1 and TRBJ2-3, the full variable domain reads KAGVTQTPRYLIKTRGQQVTLSCSPISGHRSVSWYQQTPGQGLQFLFEYFSETQRNKGNFPGRFSGRQFSNSRSEMNVSTLELGDSALYLCASSPSDRGYVAQYFGPGTRLTVL.

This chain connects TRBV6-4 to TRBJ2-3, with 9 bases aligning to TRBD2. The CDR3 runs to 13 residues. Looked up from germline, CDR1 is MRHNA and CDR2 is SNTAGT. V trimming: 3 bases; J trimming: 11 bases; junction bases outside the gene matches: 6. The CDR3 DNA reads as TGTGCCAGCAGTGAGGAGGCTAGCGGGATGCAGTATTTT. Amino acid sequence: CASSEEASGMQYF.

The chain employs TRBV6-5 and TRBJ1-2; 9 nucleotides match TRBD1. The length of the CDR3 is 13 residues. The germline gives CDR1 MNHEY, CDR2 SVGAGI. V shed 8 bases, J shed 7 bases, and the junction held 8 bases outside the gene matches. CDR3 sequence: CASGGQGWGGYTF. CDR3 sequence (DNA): TGTGCCAGCGGGGGACAGGGATGGGGTGGCTACACCTTC.

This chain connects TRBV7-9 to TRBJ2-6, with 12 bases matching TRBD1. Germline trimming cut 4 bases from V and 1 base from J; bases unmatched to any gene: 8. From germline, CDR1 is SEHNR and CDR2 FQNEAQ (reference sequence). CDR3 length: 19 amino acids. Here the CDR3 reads CASSSYRDRGLSGANVLTF. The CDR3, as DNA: TGTGCCAGCAGCTCCTACCGGGACAGGGGGCTATCTGGGGCCAACGTCCTGACTTTC.

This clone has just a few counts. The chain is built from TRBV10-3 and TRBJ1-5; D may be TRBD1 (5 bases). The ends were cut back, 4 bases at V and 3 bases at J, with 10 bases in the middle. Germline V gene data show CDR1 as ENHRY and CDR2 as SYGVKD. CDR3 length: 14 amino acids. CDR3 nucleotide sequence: TGTGCCATCAGTGCAGGGATTCCCAATCAGCCCCAGCATTTT. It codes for CAISAGIPNQPQHF.

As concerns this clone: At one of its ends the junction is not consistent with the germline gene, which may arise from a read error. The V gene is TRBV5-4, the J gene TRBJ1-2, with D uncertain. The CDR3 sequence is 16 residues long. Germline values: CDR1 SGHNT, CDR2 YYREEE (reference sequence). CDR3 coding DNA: TGTGCCAGCAGCTCGCAGAAACGGACGTCGCAAGAACGGGATGCCTTC. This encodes CASSSQKRTSQERDAF.

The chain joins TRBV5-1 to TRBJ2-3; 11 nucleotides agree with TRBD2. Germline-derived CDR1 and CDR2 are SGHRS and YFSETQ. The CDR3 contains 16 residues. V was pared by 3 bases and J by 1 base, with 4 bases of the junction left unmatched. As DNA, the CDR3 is TGCGCCAGCAGCTCCACTAGCGGGGGACGCACAGATACGCAGTATTTT. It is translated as CASSSTSGGRTDTQYF.

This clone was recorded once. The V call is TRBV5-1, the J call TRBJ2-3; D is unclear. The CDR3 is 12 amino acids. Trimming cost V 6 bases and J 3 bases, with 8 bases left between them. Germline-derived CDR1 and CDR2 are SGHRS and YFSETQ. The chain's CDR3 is CASKTDTDTQYF. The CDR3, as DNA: TGCGCCAGCAAAACCGATACAGATACGCAGTATTTT.

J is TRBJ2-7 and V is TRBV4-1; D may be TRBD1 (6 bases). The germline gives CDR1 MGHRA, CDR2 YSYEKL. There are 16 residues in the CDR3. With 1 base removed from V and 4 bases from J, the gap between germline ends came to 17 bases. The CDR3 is CASSQVPGTQIYEQYF. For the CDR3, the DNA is TGCGCCAGCAGCCAAGTCCCCGGGACACAAATATACGAGCAGTACTTC.

This CDR3 reads CASSSRGRKTNYGYTF. The CDR3 DNA reads as TGTGCCAGCAGCTCCAGGGGACGGAAAACTAACTATGGCTACACCTTC. J is TRBJ1-2 and V is TRBV7-2; D might be TRBD1 (6 bases). V lost 4 bases and J 0 bases, leaving 15 bases between the germline ends. This CDR3 comprises 16 residues. From germline, CDR1 is SGHTA and CDR2 FQGNSA.

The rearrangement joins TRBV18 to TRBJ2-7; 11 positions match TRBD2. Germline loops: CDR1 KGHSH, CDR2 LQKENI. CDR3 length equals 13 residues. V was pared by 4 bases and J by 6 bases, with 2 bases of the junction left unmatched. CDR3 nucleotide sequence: TGTGCCAGCTCACGGCTAGCGGGAGGCGAGCAGTACTTC. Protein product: CASSRLAGGEQYF. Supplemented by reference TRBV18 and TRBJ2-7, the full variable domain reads NAGVMQNPRHLVRRRGQEARLRCSPMKGHSHVYWYRQLPEEGLKFMVYLQKENIIDESGMPKERFSAEFPKEGPSILRIQQVVRGDSAAYFCASSRLAGGEQYFGPGTRLTVT.

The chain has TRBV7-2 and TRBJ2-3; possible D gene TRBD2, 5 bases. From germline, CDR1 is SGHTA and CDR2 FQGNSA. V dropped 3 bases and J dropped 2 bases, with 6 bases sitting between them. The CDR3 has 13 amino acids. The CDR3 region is CASSLDFTDTQYF. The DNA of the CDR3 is TGTGCCAGCAGCTTGGACTTCACAGATACGCAGTATTTT.

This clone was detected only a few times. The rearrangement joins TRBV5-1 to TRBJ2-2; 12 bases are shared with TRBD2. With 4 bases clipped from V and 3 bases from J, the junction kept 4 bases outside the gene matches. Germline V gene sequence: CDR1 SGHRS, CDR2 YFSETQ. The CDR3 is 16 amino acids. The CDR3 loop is CASSVRTSGDTGELFF. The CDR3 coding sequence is TGCGCCAGCAGCGTAAGGACTAGCGGGGACACCGGGGAGCTGTTTTTT.

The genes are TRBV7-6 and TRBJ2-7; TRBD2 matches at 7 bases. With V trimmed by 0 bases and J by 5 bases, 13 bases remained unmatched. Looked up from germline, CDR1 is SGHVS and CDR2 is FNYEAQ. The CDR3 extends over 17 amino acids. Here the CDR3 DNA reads TGTGCCAGCAGCTTAGCGGGGCTAGCGGCCACGGTCCACGAGCAGTACTTC. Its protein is CASSLAGLAATVHEQYF.

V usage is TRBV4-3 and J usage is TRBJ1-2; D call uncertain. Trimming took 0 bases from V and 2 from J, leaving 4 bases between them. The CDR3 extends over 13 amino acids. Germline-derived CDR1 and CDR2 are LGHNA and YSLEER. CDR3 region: CASSQDLNYGYTF. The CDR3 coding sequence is TGCGCCAGCAGCCAAGATCTCAACTATGGCTACACCTTC.